The 25 T cell receptor beta chains listed next were all sequenced from one sample in a study of neurological immune-mediated disorders. TCRdb recomputed calls from the 5' RACE reads with MiXCR, one row per CDR3 protein. The table has 65,000 to 90,000 distinct CDR3 sequences, 5% to 5.5% seen once. Sequenced material: PBMCs. These receptors all stem from a woman in her 30s with multiple sclerosis.

The CDR3 bases are TGCGCCAGCAGATCGACTCTTACTTACCCTGGGGGCACTGGAAACACCATATATTTT. Translation gives CASRSTLTYPGGTGNTIYF. The chain recombines TRBV5-1 with TRBJ1-3, with D perhaps matching TRBD1 (6 bases). Germline V gene lookup returns CDR1 SGHRS and CDR2 YFSETQ. V was trimmed by 5 bases and J by 2 bases, leaving 26 bases between them. This CDR3 is 19 amino acids long.

This clonotype occurred many times. The chain employs TRBV20-1 and TRBJ2-1; no clear D gene. CDR1 DFQATT and CDR2 SNEGSKA come from the germline V gene (reference sequence). The CDR3 totals 12 residues. Trimming shortened V by 6 bases and J by 7 bases, and 13 bases separated the two germline ends. The CDR3 region is CSASPNPNEQFF. CDR3 nucleotides: TGCAGTGCGTCGCCTAATCCTAATGAGCAGTTCTTC.

As concerns this clonotype: This may stem from a read error, because a much larger clone lies one nucleotide away. V is TRBV4-1 and J is TRBJ2-5; D is perhaps TRBD2 (6 bases). The CDR3 loop spans 15 amino acids. V shed 5 bases and J shed 2 bases, with 15 bases lying between them. Germline V gene data show CDR1 as MGHRA and CDR2 as YSYEKL. In DNA, the CDR3 is TGCGCCAGCAGCTCAAACGCGGGATTACAAGAGACCCAGTACTTC. It translates to CASSSNAGLQETQYF.

This clonotype was seen many times. J is TRBJ1-1 and V is TRBV12-3 or TRBV12-4; a weak D match, TRBD1 (6 bases). Deletions cut 0 bases from V and 5 bases from J, with 13 bases between. The CDR3 loop spans 15 amino acids. The CDR3 protein is CASSLAIGGLTEAFF. CDR3 DNA sequence: TGTGCCAGCAGTTTAGCCATAGGGGGGCTTACTGAAGCTTTCTTT.

This clonotype was counted at least ten times. V gene TRBV9 combines with J gene TRBJ2-5; tentatively, D is TRBD2 (6 bases). The CDR3 spans 14 residues. Germline V gene lookup returns CDR1 SGDLS and CDR2 YYNGEE. Trimming took 3 bases from V and 2 from J, leaving 11 bases between them. The DNA of the CDR3 is TGTGCCAGCAGCGCCGGGACTCATCAAGAGACCCAGTACTTC. This gives the protein CASSAGTHQETQYF.

This clonotype was picked up many times. This chain links TRBV20-1 with TRBJ2-3; D not resolved. The germline V and J ends were trimmed by 6 bases and 4 bases, with 14 bases remaining between them. Germline values: CDR1 DFQATT, CDR2 SNEGSKA (reference sequence). The CDR3 sequence is 13 residues long. CDR3 region: CSATDPKADTQYF. Written as DNA, the CDR3 is TGCAGTGCCACGGACCCAAAGGCAGATACGCAGTATTTT.

The rearrangement uses TRBV5-1 and TRBJ2-2; D might be TRBD1 or TRBD2, each matching 5 bases. Trimming took off 4 bases at V and 4 bases at J, with 14 bases between the two ends. The CDR3 sequence is 15 residues long. Germline CDR1 is SGHRS and CDR2 is YFSETQ. As DNA, the CDR3 is TGCGCCAGCAGCACTGGGACCCCTGGCACCGGGGAGCTGTTTTTT. Amino acids: CASSTGTPGTGELFF.

This clonotype was counted ten times or more. The genes are TRBV28 and TRBJ2-1; D is possibly TRBD1 (6 bases). CDR1 is MDHEN and CDR2 is SYDVKM in the germline V gene. This CDR3 is built from 15 residues. The V end was cut by 2 bases, the J end by 5 bases, with 13 bases between. The chain's CDR3 is CASSLMSGANNEQFF. DNA for the CDR3: TGTGCCAGCAGTTTAATGTCAGGGGCGAACAATGAGCAGTTCTTC. The whole variable domain, filled in from reference TRBV28 and TRBJ2-1, reads DVKVTQSSRYLVKRTGEKVFLECVQDMDHENMFWYRQDPGLGLRLIYFSYDVKMKEKGDIPEGYSVSREKKERFSLILESASTNQTSMYLCASSLMSGANNEQFFGPGTRLTVL.

At least ten counts were recorded for this clonotype. V and J are TRBV7-3 and TRBJ2-4; 10 bases map to TRBD2. This CDR3 contains 15 residues. The germline V gene has CDR1 SGHTA and CDR2 FQGTGA. V dropped 0 bases and J dropped 4; count of bases not matched to a gene: 0. CDR3 protein: CASSLTTSGKNIQYF. In nucleotides, the CDR3 is TGTGCCAGCAGCTTAACGACTAGCGGGAAAAACATTCAGTACTTC.

This clonotype was counted at least ten times. The CDR3 loop reads CASSPLGLGEMYF. CDR3 nucleotide sequence: TGTGCCAGCAGCCCGTTGGGGCTAGGGGAAATGTACTTC. V is TRBV3-1 and J is TRBJ2-5; D is possibly TRBD1 (5 bases). The CDR3 contains 13 residues. The V gene lost 4 bases and the J gene lost 13 bases, with 19 bases spanning the gap. CDR1 is LGHDT and CDR2 is YNNKEL in the germline V gene (reference sequence).

At least ten counts were recorded for this clonotype. The chain has TRBV7-8 and TRBJ1-4; TRBD1 agrees at 8 bases. J was trimmed by 2 bases and V by 7 bases; bases with no gene match: 6. CDR1 and CDR2 (germline): SGHVS, FQNEAQ. This CDR3 contains 15 residues. The chain's CDR3 is CASTLGQATNEKLFF. The CDR3, as DNA: TGTGCCAGCACCCTGGGACAGGCGACTAATGAAAAACTGTTTTTT.

This clonotype has a handful of counts. This chain connects TRBV20-1 to TRBJ2-1; TRBD1 matches at 9 bases. CDR1 is DFQATT, CDR2 SNEGSKA, per germline (reference sequence). With V trimmed by 3 bases and J by 7 bases, 13 bases remained unmatched. There are 16 residues in the CDR3. The CDR3 coding sequence is TGCAGTGCTAGGGCCTTCGGGACAGGGTACGAAAATGAGCAGTTCTTC. Amino acid sequence: CSARAFGTGYENEQFF.

This clonotype appeared many times. The V and J genes are TRBV3-1 and TRBJ2-1; D remains ambiguous. CDR1 and CDR2 from the germline V gene are LGHDT and YNNKEL (reference sequence). This CDR3 has 15 amino acids. V gave up 6 bases and J gave up 5 bases, with 17 bases separating them. The CDR3 DNA reads TGTGCCAGCAGTCGAATGATGGACGCCAACAATGAGCAGTTCTTC. It encodes CASSRMMDANNEQFF.

Only a few counts were recorded for this clonotype. The CDR3 here is CSARGGRSAYNEQFF. The CDR3, as DNA: TGCAGTGCACGAGGGGGACGAAGCGCCTACAATGAGCAGTTCTTC. The gene calls are TRBV20-1 and TRBJ2-1, with D maybe TRBD1 (6 bases). The ends were cut back, 6 bases at V and 2 bases at J, with 17 bases in the middle. This CDR3 region has 15 residues. CDR1 DFQATT and CDR2 SNEGSKA come from the germline V gene (reference sequence).

This clonotype was observed a handful of times. This chain connects TRBV3-1 to TRBJ1-1; weak D call: TRBD1 (6 bases). The V gene's germline CDR1 is LGHDT and CDR2 YNNKEL (reference sequence). CDR3 size: 18 residues. Trimming took off 0 bases at V and 2 bases at J, with 19 bases between the two ends. CDR3 nucleotides: TGTGCCAGCAGCCAAGATTCTATTGGACAGTGGAGCAACACTGAAGCTTTCTTT. It translates to CASSQDSIGQWSNTEAFF. The full variable domain, with the rest looked up from reference TRBV3-1 and TRBJ1-1, is DTAVSQTPKYLVTQMGNDKSIKCEQNLGHDTMYWYKQDSKKFLKIMFSYNNKELIINETVPNRFSPKSPDKAHLNLHINSLELGDSAVYFCASSQDSIGQWSNTEAFFGQGTRLTVV.

This clonotype was seen at least ten times. This chain uses TRBV20-1 with TRBJ2-7, with 10 nucleotides matching TRBD2. The CDR3 is made up of 16 amino acids. With V trimmed by 0 bases and J by 5 bases, 10 bases remained unmatched. The germline V gene has CDR1 DFQATT and CDR2 SNEGSKA (reference sequence). CDR3 amino acids: CSARDPRTSGFDEQYF. The CDR3 DNA follows: TGCAGTGCTAGAGATCCAAGGACTAGCGGTTTCGACGAGCAGTACTTC.

This clonotype was recorded at least ten times. This chain uses TRBV5-1 with TRBJ2-3; 10 nucleotides line up with TRBD2. After removal of 0 bases from V and 2 bases from J, the junction contained 6 bases not matched to a gene. The CDR3 loop spans 17 amino acids. Germline assignment: CDR1 SGHRS and CDR2 YFSETQ. The DNA of the CDR3 is TGCGCCAGCAGCTTGGACCCCCTAGCGGGGGACACAGATACGCAGTATTTT. It yields the protein CASSLDPLAGDTDTQYF.

The sample holds a few counts of this clonotype. The chain couples TRBV2 to TRBJ2-5; 8 nucleotides match TRBD2. V dropped 0 bases and J dropped 4; count of bases not matched to a gene: 10. CDR3 size: 17 residues. CDR1 and CDR2 (germline): SNHLY, FYNNEI. The CDR3 DNA reads TGTGCCAGCAGTGAAGCGGCCGCGATTCTAGCGGGAGAGACCCAGTACTTC. Translated, it gives CASSEAAAILAGETQYF.

There are many counts of this clonotype. V gene TRBV5-1 combines with J gene TRBJ1-4; D is possibly TRBD1 (5 bases). CDR3 length: 13 residues. Germline V gene lookup returns CDR1 SGHRS and CDR2 YFSETQ. Trimming took 1 base from V and 7 from J, leaving 8 bases between them. The CDR3 DNA follows: TGCGCCAGCAGCTTGAGGGGTGGTGAAAAACTGTTTTTT. Translating it yields CASSLRGGEKLFF.

In its sample, this clonotype was seen many times. The V gene is TRBV7-2, the J gene TRBJ2-3; TRBD2 agrees at 12 bases. This CDR3 region has 16 residues. CDR1 and CDR2 (germline): SGHTA, FQGNSA. The J segment lost 6 bases and the V segment lost 1 base, leaving 5 bases of the junction unmatched. CDR3 protein: CASSLELAGGGDTQYF. The CDR3, as DNA: TGTGCCAGCAGCTTAGAACTAGCGGGAGGAGGCGATACGCAGTATTTT.

This clonotype has at least ten counts. The rearrangement joins TRBV5-1 to TRBJ2-2; the D is unclear. Deletions cut 0 bases from V and 2 bases from J, with 17 bases between. The CDR3 extends over 18 amino acids. Germline CDR1 and CDR2: SGHRS and YFSETQ. The CDR3 nucleotides are TGCGCCAGCAGCTTGGTCGGTTCGGGTCTTCTAAACACCGGGGAGCTGTTTTTT. The encoded protein is CASSLVGSGLLNTGELFF.

In its sample, this clonotype was seen many times. This chain joins TRBV6-6 and TRBJ2-7; D is perhaps TRBD1 (7 bases). The germline V and J ends were trimmed by 5 bases and 4 bases, with 12 bases remaining between them. Per germline, CDR1 MNHNY and CDR2 SVGAGI (reference sequence). This CDR3 is 13 amino acids long. The CDR3 protein is CASSRGTEYEQYV. The CDR3 nucleotides read TGTGCCAGCAGTCGGGGGACAGAATACGAGCAGTACGTC.

Many counts were recorded for this clonotype. The chain uses TRBV20-1 and TRBJ1-1; TRBD1 is a possible D gene (5 bases). The CDR3 covers 15 residues. The germline V and J ends were trimmed by 3 bases and 5 bases, with 19 bases remaining between them. Germline V gives CDR1 DFQATT, CDR2 SNEGSKA (reference sequence). CDR3 coding DNA: TGCAGTGCTAGTAACAGTCTAGGCGGGGGGACTGAAGCTTTCTTT. Translated, it gives CSASNSLGGGTEAFF.

In this sample, this clonotype turned up a few times. The rearrangement joins TRBV29-1 to TRBJ2-1; D gene ambiguous. The CDR3 is 13 residues long. Trimming took off 2 bases at V and 4 bases at J, with 9 bases between the two ends. Germline V gene data show CDR1 as SQVTM and CDR2 as ANQGSEA. In DNA, the CDR3 is TGCAGCGTTGAAATTTACAGTTACAATGAGCAGTTCTTC. Translating gives CSVEIYSYNEQFF.

The chain combines TRBV5-1 with TRBJ1-1; tentatively, D is TRBD1 (5 bases). Trimming took off 1 base at V and 4 bases at J, with 11 bases between the two ends. The CDR3 contains 14 residues. Per the germline V gene, CDR1 is SGHRS and CDR2 is YFSETQ. The DNA of the CDR3 is TGCGCCAGCAGCTTGACCAGGGAGGGCACTGAAGCTTTCTTT. Translated, it gives CASSLTREGTEAFF.